The rows below give T cell receptor beta chains drawn from one sample of a study of CD8+ T cells in alopecia areata. TCRdb's copy holds only in-frame clones and misses some; the assay was immunoSEQ multiplex PCR. The profile shows about 270,000 clones, 60% of them singletons. Specimen: CD4+ T cells sorted from blood, collected at week 52, from a patient treated with tofacitinib. These receptors came from a human donor with alopecia areata. Both conserved end residues are part of each CDR3.

TRBV10-3,CAIQKHNEQFF
TRBV11-2,CASSPYLTTETQYF
TRBV30,CAWTSAPWNTEAFF
TRBV9,CASSDEGGPSDEQFF
TRBV7-2,CASSLDRGKETQYF
TRBV5-1,CASSLPSGAQETQYF
TRBV30,CAWNFFGGTEAFF
TRBV5-4,CASSLGGTNQPQHF
TRBV6-6,CASSQTGQGTEAFF
TRBV14,CASSRGRDEKLFF
TRBV9,CASSGGGGTGGTDEQYF
TRBV5-1,CASSLVAGSYEQYF
TRBV5-4,CASSLVPDSGNTIYF
TRBV6-5,CASSSQGLNTEAFF
TRBV15,CATTPRWQGDGYTF
TRBV7-9,CASSLAPGQGITPLHF
TRBV30,CAWKEEGGAGNSPLHF
TRBV27,CASGTQGFGGIQYF
TRBV9,CASSVGTQSGEQYF
TRBV30,CAWNKGYNEQFF
TRBV10-3,CAISESTGLPYNEQFF
TRBV29-1,CSVLDGHNSPLHF
TRBV18,CASSPTGQGGTDTQYF
TRBV2,CASSSGGADTQYF
TRBV30,CAWSVGLEQYF
TRBV25-1,CASSEGRLAKGETQYF
TRBV4-2,CASSQDGQGAPRYGYTF
TRBV4-1,CASSQGTGYNEQFF
TRBV4-3,CASSQILGAGNSNQPQHF
TRBV7-8,CASSSGLGQGTDTQYF
TRBV2,CAIVRGNYGYTF
TRBV25-1,CASSHAPGGGGETQYF
TRBV2,CASSGTGLGTDTQYF
TRBV6-1,CASSASPGQPPQHYQETQYF
TRBV30,CAGHDRREYYGQFF
TRBV5-1,CASSLIAGELFF
TRBV18,CASSLDRVWKINTQYF
TRBV30,CAWRWSTEAFF
TRBV7-8,CASSFIRGQGRQPQHF
TRBV12-5,CASGPGLTGTDTQYF
TRBV30,CAWSEAWRQGKNEQFF
TRBV30,CAWSVLGTQYF
TRBV6-5,CASSYSRVLTEAFF
TRBV5-1,CASSRDRVGSPLHF
TRBV6-6,CASTDPAVRRGEAFF
TRBV30,CAWSGTSRNYGYTF
TRBV9,CASSVVARTDTQYF
TRBV5-1,CASSPGGASGTGELFF
TRBV19,CASNFGAGETQYF
TRBV5-1,CASSLFPGETQYF
TRBV30,CAARGQGNSPLHF
TRBV6-4,CASSDSHSGANVLTF
TRBV7-9,CASSPTGTSQYF
TRBV7-8,CASRRAGSYNEQFF
TRBV23-1,CASSFPRTDYEQYF
TRBV5-1,CASSWNSGANVLTF
TRBV7-3,CASSRLVGDTQYF